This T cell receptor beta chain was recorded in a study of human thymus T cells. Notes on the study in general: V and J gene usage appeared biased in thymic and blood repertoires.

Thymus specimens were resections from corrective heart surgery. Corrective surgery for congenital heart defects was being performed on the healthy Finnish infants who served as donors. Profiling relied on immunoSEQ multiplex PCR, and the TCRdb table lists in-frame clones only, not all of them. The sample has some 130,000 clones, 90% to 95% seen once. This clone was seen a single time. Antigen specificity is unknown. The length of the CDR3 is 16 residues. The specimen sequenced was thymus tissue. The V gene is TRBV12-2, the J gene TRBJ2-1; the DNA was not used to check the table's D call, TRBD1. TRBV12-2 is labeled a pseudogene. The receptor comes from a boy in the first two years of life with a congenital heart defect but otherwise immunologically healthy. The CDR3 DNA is TGTGCAAGTCGCTTAGCATACAGGGGTAGGGACAATGAGCAGTTCTTC. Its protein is CASRLAYRGRDNEQFF.